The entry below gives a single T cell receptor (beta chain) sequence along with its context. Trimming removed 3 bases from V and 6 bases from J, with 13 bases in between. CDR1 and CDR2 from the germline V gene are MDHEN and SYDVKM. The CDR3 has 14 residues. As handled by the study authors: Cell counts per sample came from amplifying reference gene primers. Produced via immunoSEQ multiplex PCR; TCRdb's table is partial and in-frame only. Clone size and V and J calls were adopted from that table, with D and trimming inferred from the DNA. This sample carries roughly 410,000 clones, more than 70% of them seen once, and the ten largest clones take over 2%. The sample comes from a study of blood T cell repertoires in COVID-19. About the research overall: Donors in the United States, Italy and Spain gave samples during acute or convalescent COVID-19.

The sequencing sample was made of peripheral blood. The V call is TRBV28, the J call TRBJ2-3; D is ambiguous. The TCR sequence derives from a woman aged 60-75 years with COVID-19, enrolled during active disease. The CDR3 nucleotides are TGTGCCAGCAGTTTCCCCCCATCGGGTGATACGCAGTATTTT. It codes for CASSFPPSGDTQYF.